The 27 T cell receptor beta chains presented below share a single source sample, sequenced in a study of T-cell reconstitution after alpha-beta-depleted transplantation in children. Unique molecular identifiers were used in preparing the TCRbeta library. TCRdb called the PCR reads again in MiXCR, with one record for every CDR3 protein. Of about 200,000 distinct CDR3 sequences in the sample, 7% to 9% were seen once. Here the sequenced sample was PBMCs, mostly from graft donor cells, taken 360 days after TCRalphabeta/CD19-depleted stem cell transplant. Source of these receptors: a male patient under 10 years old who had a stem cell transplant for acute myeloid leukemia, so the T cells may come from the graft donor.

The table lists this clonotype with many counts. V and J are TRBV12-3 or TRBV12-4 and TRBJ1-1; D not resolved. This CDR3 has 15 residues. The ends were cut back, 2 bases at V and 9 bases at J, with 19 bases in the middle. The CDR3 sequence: CASSLTRRSVHQAFF. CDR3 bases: TGTGCCAGCAGTTTAACTAGGAGGAGTGTTCATCAAGCTTTCTTT.

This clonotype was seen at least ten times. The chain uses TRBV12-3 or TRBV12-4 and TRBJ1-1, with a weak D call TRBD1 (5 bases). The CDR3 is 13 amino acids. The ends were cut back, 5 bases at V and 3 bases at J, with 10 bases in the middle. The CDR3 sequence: CASSLPGHTEAFF. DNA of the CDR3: TGTGCCAGCAGTCTCCCGGGACACACTGAAGCTTTCTTT.

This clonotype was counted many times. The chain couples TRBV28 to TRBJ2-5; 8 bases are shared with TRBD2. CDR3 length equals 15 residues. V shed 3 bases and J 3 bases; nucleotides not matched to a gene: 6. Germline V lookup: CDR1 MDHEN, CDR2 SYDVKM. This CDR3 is CASSFRLALKETQYF. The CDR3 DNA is TGTGCCAGCAGTTTTAGACTAGCGCTTAAAGAGACCCAGTACTTC.

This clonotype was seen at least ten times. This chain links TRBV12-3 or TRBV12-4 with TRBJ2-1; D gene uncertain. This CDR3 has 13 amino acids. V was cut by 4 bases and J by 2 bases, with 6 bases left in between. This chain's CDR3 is CASSSDPYNEQFF. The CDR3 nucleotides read TGTGCCAGCAGTTCGGACCCCTACAATGAGCAGTTCTTC.

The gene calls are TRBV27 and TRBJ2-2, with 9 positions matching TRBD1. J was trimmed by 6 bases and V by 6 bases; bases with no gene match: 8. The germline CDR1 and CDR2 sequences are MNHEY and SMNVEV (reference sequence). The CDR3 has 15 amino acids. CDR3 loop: CASRNRGLWSGELFF. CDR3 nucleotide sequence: TGTGCCAGCAGAAACAGGGGGCTTTGGTCCGGGGAGCTGTTTTTT.

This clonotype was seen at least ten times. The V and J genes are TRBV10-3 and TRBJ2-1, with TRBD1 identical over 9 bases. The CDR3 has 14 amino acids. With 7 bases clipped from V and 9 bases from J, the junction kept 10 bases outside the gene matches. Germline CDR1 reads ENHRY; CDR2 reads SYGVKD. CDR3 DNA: TGTGCCATCAAAGACGGGGACAGGGACCGTGAGCAGTTCTTC. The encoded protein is CAIKDGDRDREQFF.

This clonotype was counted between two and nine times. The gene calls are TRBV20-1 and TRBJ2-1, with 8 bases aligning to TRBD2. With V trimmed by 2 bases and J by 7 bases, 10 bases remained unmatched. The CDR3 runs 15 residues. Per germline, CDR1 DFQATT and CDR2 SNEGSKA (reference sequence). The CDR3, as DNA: TGCAGTGCTAGAACCCGGGGGGGCCTAGGAAATGAGCAGTTCTTC. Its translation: CSARTRGGLGNEQFF.

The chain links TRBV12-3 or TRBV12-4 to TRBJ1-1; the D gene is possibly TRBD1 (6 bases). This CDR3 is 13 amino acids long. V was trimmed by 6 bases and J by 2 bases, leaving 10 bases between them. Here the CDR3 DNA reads TGTGCCAGCAGGCGACAGGACAACACTGAAGCTTTCTTT. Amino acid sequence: CASRRQDNTEAFF.

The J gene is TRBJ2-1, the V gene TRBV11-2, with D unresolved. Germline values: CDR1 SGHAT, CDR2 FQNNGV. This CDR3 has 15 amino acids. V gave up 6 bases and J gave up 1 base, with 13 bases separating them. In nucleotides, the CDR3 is TGTGCCAGCAGTCTAATGCTGCCTTCCTACAATGAGCAGTTCTTC. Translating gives CASSLMLPSYNEQFF.

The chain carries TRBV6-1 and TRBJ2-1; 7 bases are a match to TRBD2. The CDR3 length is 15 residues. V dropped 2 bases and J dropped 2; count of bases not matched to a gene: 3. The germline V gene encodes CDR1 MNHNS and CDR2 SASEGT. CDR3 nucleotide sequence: TGTGCCAGCAGTGAATCGGGGGGTACCTACAATGAGCAGTTCTTC. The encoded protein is CASSESGGTYNEQFF.

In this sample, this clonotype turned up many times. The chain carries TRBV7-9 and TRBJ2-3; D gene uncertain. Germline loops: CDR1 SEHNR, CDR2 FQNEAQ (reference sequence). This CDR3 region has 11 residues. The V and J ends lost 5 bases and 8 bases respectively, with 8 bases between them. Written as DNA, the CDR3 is TGTGCCAGCAGCCTTGACCCTACGCAGTATTTT. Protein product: CASSLDPTQYF.

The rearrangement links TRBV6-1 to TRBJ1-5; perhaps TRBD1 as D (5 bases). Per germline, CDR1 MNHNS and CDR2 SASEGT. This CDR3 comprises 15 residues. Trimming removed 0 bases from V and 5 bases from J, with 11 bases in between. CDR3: CASSEALGVDQPQHF. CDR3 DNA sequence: TGTGCCAGCAGTGAAGCTTTGGGGGTCGATCAGCCCCAGCATTTT.

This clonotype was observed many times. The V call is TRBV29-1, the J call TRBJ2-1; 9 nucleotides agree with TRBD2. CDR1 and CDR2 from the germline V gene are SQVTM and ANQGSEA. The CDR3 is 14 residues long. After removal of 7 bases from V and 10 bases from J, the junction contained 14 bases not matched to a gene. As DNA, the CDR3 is TGCAGCGCCCGAGCGGCGGGAGGGGAACTCGAGCAGTTCTTC. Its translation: CSARAAGGELEQFF.

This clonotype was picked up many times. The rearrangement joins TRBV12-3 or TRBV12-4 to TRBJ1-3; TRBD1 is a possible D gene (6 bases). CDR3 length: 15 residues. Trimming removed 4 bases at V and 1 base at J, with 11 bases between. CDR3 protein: CASSSGGFSGNTIYF. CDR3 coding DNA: TGTGCCAGCAGTTCCGGGGGCTTTTCTGGAAACACCATATATTTT.

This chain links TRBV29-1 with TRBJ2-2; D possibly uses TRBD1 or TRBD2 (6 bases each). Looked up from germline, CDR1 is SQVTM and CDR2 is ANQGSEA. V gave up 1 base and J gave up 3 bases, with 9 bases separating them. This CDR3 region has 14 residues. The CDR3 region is CSVEGRGYTGELFF. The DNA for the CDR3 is TGCAGCGTTGAAGGGAGGGGGTACACCGGGGAGCTGTTTTTT.

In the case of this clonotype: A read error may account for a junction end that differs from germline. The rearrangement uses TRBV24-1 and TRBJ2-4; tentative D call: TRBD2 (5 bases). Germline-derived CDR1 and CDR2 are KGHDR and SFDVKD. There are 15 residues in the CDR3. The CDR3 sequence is CATSDYPSPEERANF. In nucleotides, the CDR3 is TGTGCCACCAGTGATTACCCCAGTCCTGAGGAGAGGGCCAACTTC.

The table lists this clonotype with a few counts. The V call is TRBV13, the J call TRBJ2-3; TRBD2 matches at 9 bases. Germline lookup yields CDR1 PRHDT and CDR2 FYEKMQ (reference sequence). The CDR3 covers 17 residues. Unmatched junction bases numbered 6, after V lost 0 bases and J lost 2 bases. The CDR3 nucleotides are TGTGCCAGCAGCTTAGGTTTGACTAGCGGATACACAGATACGCAGTATTTT. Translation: CASSLGLTSGYTDTQYF.

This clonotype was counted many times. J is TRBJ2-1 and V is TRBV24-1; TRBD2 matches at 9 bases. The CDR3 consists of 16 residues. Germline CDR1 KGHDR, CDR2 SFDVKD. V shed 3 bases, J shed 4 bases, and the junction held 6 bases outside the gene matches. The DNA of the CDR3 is TGTGCCACCAGTGATCCCGGGACTAGCTCTTACAATGAGCAGTTCTTC. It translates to CATSDPGTSSYNEQFF.

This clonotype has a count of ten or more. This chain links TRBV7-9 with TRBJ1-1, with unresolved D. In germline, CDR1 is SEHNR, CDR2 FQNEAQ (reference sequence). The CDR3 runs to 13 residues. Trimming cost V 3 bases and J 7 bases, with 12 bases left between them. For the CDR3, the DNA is TGTGCCAGCAGCTTCTCGGGGATGGGTGAAGCTTTCTTT. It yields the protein CASSFSGMGEAFF.

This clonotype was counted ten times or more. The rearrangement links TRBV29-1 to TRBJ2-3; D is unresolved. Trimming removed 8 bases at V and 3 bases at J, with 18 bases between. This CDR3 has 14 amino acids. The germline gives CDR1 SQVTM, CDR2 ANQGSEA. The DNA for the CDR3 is TGCAGCCATGAGGCGGTTCAGGTGACAGATACGCAGTATTTT. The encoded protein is CSHEAVQVTDTQYF.

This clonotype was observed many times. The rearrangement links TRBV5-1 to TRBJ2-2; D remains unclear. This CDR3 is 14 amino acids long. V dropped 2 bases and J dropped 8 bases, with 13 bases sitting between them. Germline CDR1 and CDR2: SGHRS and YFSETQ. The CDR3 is CASSFPGLPGELFF. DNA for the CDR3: TGCGCCAGCAGCTTTCCTGGGCTTCCTGGGGAGCTGTTTTTT.

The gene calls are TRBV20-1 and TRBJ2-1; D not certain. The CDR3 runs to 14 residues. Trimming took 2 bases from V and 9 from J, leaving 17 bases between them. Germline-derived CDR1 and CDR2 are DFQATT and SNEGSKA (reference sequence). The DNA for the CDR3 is TGCAGTGCTAGATCGATTGCGGAACGGGTTGAGCAGTTCTTC. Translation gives CSARSIAERVEQFF.

CDR3 nucleotide sequence: TGTGCCAGCAGCCTCCTCGGGGTGGGGACCCAGTACTTC. Protein: CASSLLGVGTQYF. This rearrangement joins TRBV5-5 to TRBJ2-5; D might be TRBD2 (5 bases). Germline CDR1 is SGHKS and CDR2 is YYEKEE (reference sequence). V shed 4 bases and J shed 7 bases, with 14 bases lying between them. This CDR3 comprises 13 residues.

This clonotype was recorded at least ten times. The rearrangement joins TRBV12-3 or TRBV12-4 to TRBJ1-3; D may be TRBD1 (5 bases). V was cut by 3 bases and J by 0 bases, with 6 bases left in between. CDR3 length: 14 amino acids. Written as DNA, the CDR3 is TGTGCCAGCAGTTTCCAGGGCTCTGGAAACACCATATATTTT. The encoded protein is CASSFQGSGNTIYF.

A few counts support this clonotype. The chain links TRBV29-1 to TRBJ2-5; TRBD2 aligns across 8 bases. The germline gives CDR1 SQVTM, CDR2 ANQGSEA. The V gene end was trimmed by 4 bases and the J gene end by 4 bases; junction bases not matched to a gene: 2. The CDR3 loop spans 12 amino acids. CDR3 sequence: CSVVGGGETQYF. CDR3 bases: TGCAGCGTTGTCGGGGGGGGAGAGACCCAGTACTTC.

The CDR3 reads CASSSPSGGQETQYF. The CDR3 DNA follows: TGTGCCAGCAGTTCCCCTAGCGGGGGACAAGAGACCCAGTACTTC. This chain links TRBV28 with TRBJ2-5, with 10 bases fitting TRBD2. The V gene's germline CDR1 is MDHEN and CDR2 SYDVKM. The CDR3 consists of 15 residues. Trimming cost V 4 bases and J 2 bases; bases outside gene matches: 4. Based on the CDR3 plus reference TRBV28 and TRBJ2-5, the full variable domain is DVKVTQSSRYLVKRTGEKVFLECVQDMDHENMFWYRQDPGLGLRLIYFSYDVKMKEKGDIPEGYSVSREKKERFSLILESASTNQTSMYLCASSSPSGGQETQYFGPGTRLLVL.

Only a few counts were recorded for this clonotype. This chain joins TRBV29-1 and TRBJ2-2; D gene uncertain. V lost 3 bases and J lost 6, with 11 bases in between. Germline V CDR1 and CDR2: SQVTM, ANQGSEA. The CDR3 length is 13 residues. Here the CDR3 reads CSVERGVAGELFF. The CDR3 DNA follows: TGCAGCGTTGAGAGAGGTGTGGCCGGGGAGCTGTTTTTT.